This T cell receptor (beta chain) was obtained from a study of control samples from healthy donors and cancer patients. TCRdb keeps only in-frame clones here, not all; method: immunoSEQ multiplex PCR. This sample has around 120,000 clones, with over 85% found just once. From germline, CDR1 is MDHEN and CDR2 SYDVKM. CDR3 size: 14 residues. Trimming pared 6 bases from V and 4 bases from J, leaving 15 bases between. The genes are TRBV28 and TRBJ1-2, with D possibly TRBD1 on 6 matching bases. The receptor was derived from a man younger than 40 in good health. The specimen was blood. CDR3 region: CASRSTGFGYGYTF. For the CDR3, the DNA is TGTGCCAGCAGGTCTACAGGGTTCGGCTATGGCTACACCTTC.